This T cell receptor (beta chain) was retrieved from a study of T cells in Graves' hyperthyroidism and ophthalmopathy. This clonotype was recorded a few times. Germline V gives CDR1 MGHRA, CDR2 YSYEKL. Trimming cost V 1 base and J 7 bases, with 16 bases left between them. The CDR3 covers 16 residues. RNA transcripts yielded amplified TCR beta CDR3 regions. The study used the HTBI primer set for a first-round RT-PCR of the TCR CDR3. TCRdb reanalysed the multiplex PCR reads using MiXCR and keeps one entry per CDR3 protein. The sample consists of around 600,000 distinct CDR3 sequences, 13% to 15% of them appearing once.

The chain combines TRBV4-1 with TRBJ1-4, with D maybe TRBD1 (6 bases). Material for sequencing was blood. This clonotype originated in a woman between 18 and 30 years old with Graves' ophthalmopathy. The CDR3 nucleotides are TGCGCCAGCAGCCAAGGGGCGGACAGCGGTACTGAAAAACTGTTTTTT. It is translated as CASSQGADSGTEKLFF.